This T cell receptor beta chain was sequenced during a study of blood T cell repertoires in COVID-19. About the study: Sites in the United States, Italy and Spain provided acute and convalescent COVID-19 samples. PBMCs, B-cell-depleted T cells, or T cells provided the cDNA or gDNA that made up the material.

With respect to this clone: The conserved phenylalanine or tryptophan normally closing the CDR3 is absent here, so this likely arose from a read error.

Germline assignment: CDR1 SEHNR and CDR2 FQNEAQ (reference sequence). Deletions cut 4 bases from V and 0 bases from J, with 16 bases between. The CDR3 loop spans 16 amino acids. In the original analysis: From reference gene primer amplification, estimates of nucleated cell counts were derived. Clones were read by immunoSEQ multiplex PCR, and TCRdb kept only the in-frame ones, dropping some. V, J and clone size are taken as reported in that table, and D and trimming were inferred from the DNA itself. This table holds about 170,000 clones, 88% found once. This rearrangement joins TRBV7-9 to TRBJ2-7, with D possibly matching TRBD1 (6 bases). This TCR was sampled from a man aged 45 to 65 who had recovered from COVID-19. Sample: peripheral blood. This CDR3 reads CASSSTTGQSSYEQYL. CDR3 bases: TGTGCCAGCAGCTCAACGACAGGACAGTCCTCCTACGAGCAGTACCTC.